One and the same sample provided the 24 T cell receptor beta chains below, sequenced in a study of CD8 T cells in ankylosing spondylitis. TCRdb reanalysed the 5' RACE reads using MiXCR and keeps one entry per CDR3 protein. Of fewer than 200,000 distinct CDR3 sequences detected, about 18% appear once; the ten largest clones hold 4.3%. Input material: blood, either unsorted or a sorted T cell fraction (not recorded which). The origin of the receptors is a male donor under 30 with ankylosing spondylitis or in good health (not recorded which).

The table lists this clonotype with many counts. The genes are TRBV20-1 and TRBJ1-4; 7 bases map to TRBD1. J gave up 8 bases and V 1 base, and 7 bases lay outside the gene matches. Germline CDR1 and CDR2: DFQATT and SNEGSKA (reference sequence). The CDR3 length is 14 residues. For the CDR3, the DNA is TGCAGTGCTAGAGTAATGCAGGGGGGCGAAAAACTGTTTTTT. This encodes CSARVMQGGEKLFF.

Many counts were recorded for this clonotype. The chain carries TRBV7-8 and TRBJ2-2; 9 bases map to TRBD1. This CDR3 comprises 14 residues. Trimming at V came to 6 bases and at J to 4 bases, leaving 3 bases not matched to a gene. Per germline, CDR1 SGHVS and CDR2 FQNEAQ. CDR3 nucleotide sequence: TGTGCCAGCAGACAGGGGGCGGGCACCGGGGAGCTGTTTTTT. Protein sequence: CASRQGAGTGELFF.

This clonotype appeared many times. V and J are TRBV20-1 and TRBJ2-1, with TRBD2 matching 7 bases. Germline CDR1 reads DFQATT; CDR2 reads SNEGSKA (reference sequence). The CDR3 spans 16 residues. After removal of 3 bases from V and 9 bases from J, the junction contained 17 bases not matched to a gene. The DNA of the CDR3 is TGCAGTGCTAGTATGACGGGAGGCCCCTGGGGAGGTGAGCAGTTCTTC. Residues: CSASMTGGPWGGEQFF.

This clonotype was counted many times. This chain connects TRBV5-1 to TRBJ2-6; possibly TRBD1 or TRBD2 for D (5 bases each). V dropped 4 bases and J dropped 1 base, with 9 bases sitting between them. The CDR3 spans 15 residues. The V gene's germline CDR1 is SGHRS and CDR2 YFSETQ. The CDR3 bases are TGCGCCAGCAGCCGGTGGGGGTCTGGGGCCAACGTCCTGACTTTC. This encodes CASSRWGSGANVLTF.

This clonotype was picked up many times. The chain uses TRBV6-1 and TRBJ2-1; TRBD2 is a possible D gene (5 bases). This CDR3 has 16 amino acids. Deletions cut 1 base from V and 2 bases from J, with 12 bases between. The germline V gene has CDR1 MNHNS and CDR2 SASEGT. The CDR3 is CASSEDLGSPYNEQFF. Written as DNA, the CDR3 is TGTGCCAGCAGTGAAGATTTGGGGAGCCCCTACAATGAGCAGTTCTTC.

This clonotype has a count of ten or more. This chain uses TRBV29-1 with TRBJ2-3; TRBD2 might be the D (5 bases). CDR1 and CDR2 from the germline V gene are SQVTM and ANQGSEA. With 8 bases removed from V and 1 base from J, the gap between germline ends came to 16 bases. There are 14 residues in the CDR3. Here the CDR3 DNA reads TGCAGCCCCGAGGACGAGGGAGGCACAGATACGCAGTATTTT. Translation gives CSPEDEGGTDTQYF.

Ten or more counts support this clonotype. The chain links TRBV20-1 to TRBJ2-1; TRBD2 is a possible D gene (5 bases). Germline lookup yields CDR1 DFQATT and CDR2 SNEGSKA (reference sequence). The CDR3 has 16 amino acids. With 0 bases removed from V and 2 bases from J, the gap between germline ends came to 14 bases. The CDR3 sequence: CSARDQEGMTYNEQFF. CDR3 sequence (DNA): TGCAGTGCTAGAGATCAAGAGGGAATGACCTACAATGAGCAGTTCTTC.

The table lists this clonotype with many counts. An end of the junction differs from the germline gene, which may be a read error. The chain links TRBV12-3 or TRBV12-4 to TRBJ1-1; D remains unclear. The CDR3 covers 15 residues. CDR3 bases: TGTGCCAGCAGTTCCTACCGGTCCTCGGCGACAAGAGCTGTCTTT. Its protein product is CASSSYRSSATRAVF.

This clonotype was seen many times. CDR3 sequence: CASSTGSQQETQYF. CDR3 DNA sequence: TGTGCCAGCAGCACAGGGTCCCAGCAAGAGACCCAGTACTTC. The rearrangement uses TRBV28 and TRBJ2-5, with a weak D call TRBD1 (6 bases). The CDR3 spans 14 residues. V was cut by 6 bases and J by 2 bases, with 13 bases left in between. Per the germline V gene, CDR1 is MDHEN and CDR2 is SYDVKM.

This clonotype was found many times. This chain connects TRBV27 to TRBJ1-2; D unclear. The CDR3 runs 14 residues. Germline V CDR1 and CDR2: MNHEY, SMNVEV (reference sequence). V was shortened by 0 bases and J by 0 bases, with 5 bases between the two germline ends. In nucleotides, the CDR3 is TGTGCCAGCAGTTTATCGATGGCTAACTATGGCTACACCTTC. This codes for CASSLSMANYGYTF.

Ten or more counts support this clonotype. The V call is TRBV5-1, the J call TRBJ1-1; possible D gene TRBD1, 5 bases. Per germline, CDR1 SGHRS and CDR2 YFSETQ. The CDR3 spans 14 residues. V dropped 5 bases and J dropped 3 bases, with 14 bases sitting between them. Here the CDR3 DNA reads TGCGCCAGCAGACCCATCGGGGGACACACTGAAGCTTTCTTT. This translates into CASRPIGGHTEAFF.

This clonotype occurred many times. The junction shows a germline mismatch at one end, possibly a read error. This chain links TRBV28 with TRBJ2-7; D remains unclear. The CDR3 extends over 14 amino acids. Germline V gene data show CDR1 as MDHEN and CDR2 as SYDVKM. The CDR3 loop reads CASGLEPILYEQYF. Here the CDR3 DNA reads TGTGCCAGCGGTTTGGAGCCCATTTTGTACGAGCAGTACTTC.

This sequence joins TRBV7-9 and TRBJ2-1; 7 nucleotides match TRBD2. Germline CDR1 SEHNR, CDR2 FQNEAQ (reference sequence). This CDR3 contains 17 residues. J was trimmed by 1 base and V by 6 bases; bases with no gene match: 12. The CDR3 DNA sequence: TGTGCCAGCAGAAGTTCCGGGACTACCGCTTCCTACAATGAGCAGTTCTTC. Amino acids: CASRSSGTTASYNEQFF. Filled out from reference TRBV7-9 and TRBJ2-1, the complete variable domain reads DTGVSQNPRHKITKRGQNVTFRCDPISEHNRLYWYRQTLGQGPEFLTYFQNEAQLEKSRLLSDRFSAERPKGSFSTLEIQRTEQGDSAMYLCASRSSGTTASYNEQFFGPGTRLTVL.

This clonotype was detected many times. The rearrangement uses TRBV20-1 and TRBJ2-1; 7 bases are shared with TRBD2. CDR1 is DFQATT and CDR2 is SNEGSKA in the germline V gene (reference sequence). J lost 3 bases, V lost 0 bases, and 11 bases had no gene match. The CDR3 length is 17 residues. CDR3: CSARDPLGAGSYNEQFF. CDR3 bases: TGCAGTGCTAGAGATCCCTTGGGAGCGGGAAGCTACAATGAGCAGTTCTTC.

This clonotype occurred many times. The CDR3 DNA follows: TGTGCCAGCATCGAGGGCCCGGGCCCGGAGACCCAGTACTTC. Protein product: CASIEGPGPETQYF. The chain employs TRBV25-1 and TRBJ2-5; possibly TRBD2 for D (5 bases). Deletions cut 7 bases from V and 5 bases from J, with 17 bases between. CDR3 length equals 14 residues. Germline-derived CDR1 and CDR2 are MGHDK and SYGVNS.

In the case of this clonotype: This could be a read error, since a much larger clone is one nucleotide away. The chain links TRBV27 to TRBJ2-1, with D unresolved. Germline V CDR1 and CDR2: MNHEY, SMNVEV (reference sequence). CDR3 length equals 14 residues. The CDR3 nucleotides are TGTGCCAGCAGTTTTGTGGGCTCCTACAATGAGCCGTTCTTC. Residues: CASSFVGSYNEPFF.

The CDR3 DNA follows: TGTGCCAGCAGCCTTACTCCGGGATTCTACAATGAGCAGTTCTTC. This encodes CASSLTPGFYNEQFF. The chain couples TRBV3-1 to TRBJ2-1, with a tentative D call TRBD2 (5 bases). The CDR3 sequence is 15 residues long. In germline, CDR1 is LGHDT, CDR2 YNNKEL (reference sequence). Trimming removed 4 bases from V and 3 bases from J, with 13 bases in between.

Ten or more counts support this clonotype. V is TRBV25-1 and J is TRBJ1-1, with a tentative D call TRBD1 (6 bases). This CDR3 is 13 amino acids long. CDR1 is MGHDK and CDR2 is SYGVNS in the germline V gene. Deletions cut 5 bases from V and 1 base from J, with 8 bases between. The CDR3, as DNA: TGTGCCAGCAGTATGACAGGGAACACTGAAGCTTTCTTT. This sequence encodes CASSMTGNTEAFF.

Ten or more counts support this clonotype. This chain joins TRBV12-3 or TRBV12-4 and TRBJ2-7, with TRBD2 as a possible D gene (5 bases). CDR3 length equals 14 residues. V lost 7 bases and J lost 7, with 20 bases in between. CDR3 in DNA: TGTGCCAGCATCGGGGAGTCAGGCTCTCGGGAGCAGTACTTC. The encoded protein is CASIGESGSREQYF.

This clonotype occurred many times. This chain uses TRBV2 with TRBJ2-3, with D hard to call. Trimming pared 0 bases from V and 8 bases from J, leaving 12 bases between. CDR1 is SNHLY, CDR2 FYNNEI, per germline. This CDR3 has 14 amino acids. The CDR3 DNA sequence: TGTGCCAGCAGTGAAGCGTTCGCGGATGGTACGCAGTATTTT. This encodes CASSEAFADGTQYF. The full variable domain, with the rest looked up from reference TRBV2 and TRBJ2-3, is EPEVTQTPSHQVTQMGQEVILRCVPISNHLYFYWYRQILGQKVEFLVSFYNNEISEKSEIFDDQFSVERPDGSNFTLKIRSTKLEDSAMYFCASSEAFADGTQYFGPGTRLTVL.

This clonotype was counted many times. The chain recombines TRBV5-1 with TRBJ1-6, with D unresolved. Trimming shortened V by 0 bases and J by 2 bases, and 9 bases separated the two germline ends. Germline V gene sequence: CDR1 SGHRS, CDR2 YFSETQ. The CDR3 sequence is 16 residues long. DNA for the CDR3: TGCGCCAGCAGCTTGGAGGGCCTTGCCTATAATTCACCCCTCCACTTT. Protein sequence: CASSLEGLAYNSPLHF.

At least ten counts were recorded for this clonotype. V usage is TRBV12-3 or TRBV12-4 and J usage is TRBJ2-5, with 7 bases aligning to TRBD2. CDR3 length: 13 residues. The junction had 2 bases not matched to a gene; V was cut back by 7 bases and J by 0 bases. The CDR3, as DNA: TGTGCCAGCACTAGCGGAAACCAAGAGACCCAGTACTTC. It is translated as CASTSGNQETQYF.

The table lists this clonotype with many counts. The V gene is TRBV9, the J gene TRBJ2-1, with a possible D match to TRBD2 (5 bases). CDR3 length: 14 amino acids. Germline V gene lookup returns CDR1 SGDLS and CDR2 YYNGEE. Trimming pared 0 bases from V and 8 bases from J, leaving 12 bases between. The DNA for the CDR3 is TGTGCCAGCAGCGTAGCGCGGCTAGCCGATGAGCAGTTCTTC. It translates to CASSVARLADEQFF.

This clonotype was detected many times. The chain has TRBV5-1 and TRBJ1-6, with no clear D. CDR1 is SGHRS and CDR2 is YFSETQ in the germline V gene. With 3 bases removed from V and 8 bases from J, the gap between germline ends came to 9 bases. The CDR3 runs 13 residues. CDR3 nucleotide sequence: TGCGCCAGCAGCTGGGCGAAGGATTCACCCCTCCACTTT. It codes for CASSWAKDSPLHF. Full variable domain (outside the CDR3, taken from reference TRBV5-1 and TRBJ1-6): KAGVTQTPRYLIKTRGQQVTLSCSPISGHRSVSWYQQTPGQGLQFLFEYFSETQRNKGNFPGRFSGRQFSNSRSEMNVSTLELGDSALYLCASSWAKDSPLHFGNGTRLTVT.